This T cell receptor (beta chain) was sequenced for a study of blood T cell repertoires in COVID-19. Study overall: The origin of the acute and convalescent COVID-19 samples was the United States, Italy and Spain. T cells, B-cell-depleted T cells, or PBMCs provided the cDNA or gDNA that served as material.

Clones were sequenced by immunoSEQ multiplex PCR, and TCRdb holds only the in-frame ones, with some missing. The sample lists about 140,000 clones, approximately 79% seen once, with roughly 3.4% in the top ten. The germline V gene encodes CDR1 LNHDA and CDR2 SQIVND (reference sequence). This CDR3 comprises 16 residues. V gave up 5 bases and J gave up 5 bases; unmatched junction bases: 11. This chain links TRBV19 with TRBJ1-5, with TRBD1 matching 8 bases. Sequenced: peripheral blood. This receptor was obtained from a man between 60 and 75 years old with acute or convalescent COVID-19. CDR3 amino acids: CASSFGTGQGYQPQHF. DNA of the CDR3: TGTGCCAGTAGTTTCGGCACTGGACAGGGATATCAGCCCCAGCATTTT.